This TCR beta chain came from a study of cytomegalovirus exposure and HLA in healthy donors. Points from the study as a whole: A later analysis showed that HLA-associated TCR beta chains had undergone more clonal expansion than equally common others. The classifier reportedly diagnosed cytomegalovirus status with high specificity and sensitivity. Associated with cytomegalovirus, according to the listing, were 150 to 200 TCR beta chains.

Primers for the PCR totalled 60 Vbeta and 13 Jbeta. Only in-frame clones appear in the TCRdb table, and some are missing; sequencing was by immunoSEQ multiplex PCR. In the table there are about 140,000 clones, approximately 84% of which are singletons. This clone was seen a few times. Its cognate antigen is unknown. The CDR3 totals 12 residues. Per the germline V gene, CDR1 is MDHEN and CDR2 is SYDVKM. J lost 6 bases, V lost 8 bases, and 4 bases had no gene match. The receptor comes from a woman aged 55-70 years in good health and CMV-seropositive. The sequenced sample consisted of PBMCs. The rearrangement links TRBV28 to TRBJ1-1, with 9 bases identical to TRBD1. This CDR3 reads CASRGQGPEAFF. CDR3 in DNA: TGTGCCAGCCGCGGACAGGGGCCTGAAGCTTTCTTT.